This TCR beta chain is from a study of T cell repertoires in ileal Crohn's disease. V shed 5 bases and J 5 bases; nucleotides not matched to a gene: 9. Germline lookup yields CDR1 SNHLY and CDR2 FYNNEI. This CDR3 has 16 amino acids. Time point: proximal margin of the surgical specimen (macroscopically non-inflamed). This clone has more than one count but fewer than ten. Assay: immunoSEQ multiplex PCR; the TCRdb copy retains only in-frame clones and omits some. The data contain about 4,100 clones, over 55% of them singletons. What was sequenced was ileal tissue. This chain joins TRBV2 and TRBJ2-3, with TRBD2 matching 11 bases. This sequence originates from an adult with Crohn's disease. This chain's CDR3 is CASSFPSGGPGDTQYF. The DNA for the CDR3 is TGTGCCAGCAGTTTCCCTAGCGGGGGGCCAGGAGATACGCAGTATTTT.